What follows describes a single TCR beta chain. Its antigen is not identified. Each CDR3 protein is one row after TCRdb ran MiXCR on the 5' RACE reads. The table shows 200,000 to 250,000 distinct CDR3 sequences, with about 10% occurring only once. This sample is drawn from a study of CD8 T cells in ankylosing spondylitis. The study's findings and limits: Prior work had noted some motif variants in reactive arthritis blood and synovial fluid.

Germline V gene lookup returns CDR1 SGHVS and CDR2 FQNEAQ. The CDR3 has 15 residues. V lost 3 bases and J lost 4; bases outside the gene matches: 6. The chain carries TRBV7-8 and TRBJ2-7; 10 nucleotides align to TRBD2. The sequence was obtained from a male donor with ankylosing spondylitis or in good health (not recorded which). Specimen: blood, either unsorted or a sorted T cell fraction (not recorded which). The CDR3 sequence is CASSFGLAGAYEQYF. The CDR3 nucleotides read TGTGCCAGCAGCTTCGGGCTAGCGGGGGCTTACGAGCAGTACTTC.